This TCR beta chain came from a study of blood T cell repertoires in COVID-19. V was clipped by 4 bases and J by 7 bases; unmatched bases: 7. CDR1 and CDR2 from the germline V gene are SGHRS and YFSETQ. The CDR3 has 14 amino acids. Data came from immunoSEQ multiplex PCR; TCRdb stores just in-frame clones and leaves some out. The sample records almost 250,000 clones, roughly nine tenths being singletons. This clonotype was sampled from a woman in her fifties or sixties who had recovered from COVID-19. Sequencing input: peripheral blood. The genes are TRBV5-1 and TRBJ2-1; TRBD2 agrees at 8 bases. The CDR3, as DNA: TGCGCCAGCAGCCCCCAGCGGGGGCGGAATGAGCAGTTCTTC. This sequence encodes CASSPQRGRNEQFF.